The source of this T cell receptor (beta chain) is a study of T cells in Graves' hyperthyroidism and ophthalmopathy. Study conclusions and caveats: Expanded thyroid clonotypes (above 0.001) were mostly also found in blood. It was a median 6.5 months before onset that the model predicted ophthalmopathy.

A word on this clonotype: Its antigen remains unknown.

RNA transcripts yielded amplified TCR beta CDR3 regions. HTBI primers were the set used in a first-round RT-PCR of the TCR CDR3. TCRdb redid the calling of the multiplex PCR reads with MiXCR, one entry per CDR3 protein. The sample consists of about 640,000 distinct CDR3 sequences, roughly 20% of them appearing once. Clinical Activity Scores of at least 3, NOSPECS grades of at least 4 and durations under 3 months characterized ophthalmopathy patients. The receptor was isolated from a man younger than 45 with Graves' ophthalmopathy. Sequencing was done on a sample of blood.

CDR3 region: CSALGRGLAHNEQFF. CDR3 coding DNA: TGCAGTGCCCTCGGCCGGGGACTCGCCCACAATGAGCAGTTCTTC. The chain employs TRBV20-1 and TRBJ2-1; tentatively, D is TRBD2 (6 bases). The germline V and J ends were trimmed by 6 bases and 5 bases, with 20 bases remaining between them. Germline lookup yields CDR1 DFQATT and CDR2 SNEGSKA (reference sequence). The CDR3 sequence is 15 residues long.